This T cell receptor (beta chain) is from a study of blood T cell repertoires in COVID-19. CDR3 length: 16 residues. The germline gives CDR1 SGHAT, CDR2 FQNNGV. Trimming removed 5 bases at V and 5 bases at J, with 18 bases between. In the authors' workflow: Scientists estimated how many nucleated cells there were by amplifying reference gene primers. Sequenced by immunoSEQ multiplex PCR; TCRdb stores in-frame clones only, minus some. Clone size and V and J calls were adopted from that table, with D and trimming inferred from the DNA. This sample carries about 240,000 clones, over 80% of them seen once, and the ten largest clones take around 2%.

Material: peripheral blood. The chain joins TRBV11-2 to TRBJ2-2; maybe TRBD1 (6 bases). This TCR was sampled from a man aged 30 to 45 who had recovered from COVID-19. CDR3 sequence: CASSLTWGQRTGELFF. In DNA, the CDR3 is TGTGCCAGCAGCCTTACTTGGGGGCAGCGGACCGGGGAGCTGTTTTTT.